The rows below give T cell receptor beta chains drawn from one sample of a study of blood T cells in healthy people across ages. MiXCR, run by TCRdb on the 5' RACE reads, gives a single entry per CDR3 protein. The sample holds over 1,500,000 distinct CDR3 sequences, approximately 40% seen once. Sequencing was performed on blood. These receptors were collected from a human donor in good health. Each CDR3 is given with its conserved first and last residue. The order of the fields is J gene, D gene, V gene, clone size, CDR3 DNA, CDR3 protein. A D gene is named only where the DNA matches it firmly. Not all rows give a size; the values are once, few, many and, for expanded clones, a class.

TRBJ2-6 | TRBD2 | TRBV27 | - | TGTGCCAGCAGTCGTCTCGACGAGGGACTAGCGGCCTGGGGGGCCAACGTCCTGACTTTC | CASSRLDEGLAAWGANVLTF
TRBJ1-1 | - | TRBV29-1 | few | TGCAGCGTTATAATCCCAGGGAACACTGAAGCTTTCTTT | CSVIIPGNTEAFF
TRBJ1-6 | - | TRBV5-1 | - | TGCGCCAGCAGCTTGGGGTCGGCAGGGTCCGATTCACCCCTCCACTTT | CASSLGSAGSDSPLHF
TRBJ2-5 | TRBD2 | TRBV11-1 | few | TGTGCCAGCAGCACTAGCGGGGGGCCGTACCAAGAGACCCAGTACTTC | CASSTSGGPYQETQYF
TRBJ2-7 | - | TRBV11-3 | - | TGTGCCAGCAACTTATTCCCCCCTGGGGGGAGAGTGTACGAGCAGTACTTC | CASNLFPPGGRVYEQYF
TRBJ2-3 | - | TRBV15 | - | TGTGCCACCAGCAGAGACTTAATCCATACGCAGTATTTT | CATSRDLIHTQYF
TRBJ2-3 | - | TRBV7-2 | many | TGTGCCAGCAGCTTAGGTATAGCGGATACGCAGTATTTT | CASSLGIADTQYF
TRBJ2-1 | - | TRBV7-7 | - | TGTGCCAGCAGCCCCTATGGGCTTTGCAATGAGCAGTTCTTC | CASSPYGLCNEQFF
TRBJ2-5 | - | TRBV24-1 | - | TGTGCCACCAGTGATACACAAGGGAGGGAGACCCAGTACTTC | CATSDTQGRETQYF
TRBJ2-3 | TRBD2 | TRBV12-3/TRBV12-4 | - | TGTGCCAGCAGTTTAGCGGCGGGGCTAGCGGGGGGTACAGATACGCAGTATTTT | CASSLAAGLAGGTDTQYF
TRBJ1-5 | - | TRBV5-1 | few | TGTGCCAGCAGCCCCGGGCAGAATAGCAATCAGCCCCAGCATTTT | CASSPGQNSNQPQHF